Given below is one T cell receptor beta chain in context. This clonotype was picked up many times. The antigen it binds to is not known. No much larger clone is present one base from it, and per-base qualities are unavailable. These data are taken from a study of spatial heterogeneity in lung cancer (dated by TCRdb to between 2018 and 2021). With regard to the full study: Samples were obtained from roughly 72 patients with early-stage, untreated non-small cell lung cancer from the lung TRACERx cohort. At surgery, both alpha and beta chains were TCR-sequenced in some 220 tumor regions, 63 to 65 matched nontumor lung samples and just over 55 PBMC samples. More beta-chain than alpha-chain transcripts were consistently detected, likely reflecting higher beta-chain transcript abundance. In the raw uncorrected reads, each unique combination of TCR and UMI appeared more than ten times on average. Follow-up PBMC samples were sequenced whenever the samples were available, and the median time to follow-up was approximately 2 years after resection. TCR alpha and beta repertoires were quantitatively compared across multiple tumor regions, matched nontumor lung and blood in non-small cell lung cancer. Nonsynonymous mutation counts, determined by whole-exome sequencing of tumor tissue, were related to TCR repertoire features.

The study at large found these results: Confirming at a functional level the hypothesis that regional TCRs recognize regional mutations was considered to require additional single-cell paired TCR alpha and beta sequencing. Comparisons of baseline and follow-up blood repertoires included only approximately 14 patients. Ubiquitous expanded tumor TCRs were found in blood more often at tumor resection than at routine follow-up.

Per the publication, the time point label means: blood at routine non-recurrence follow-up after resection. For TCR sequencing, whole RNA was extracted from tumor and nontumor lung tissue, or from cryopreserved PBMC samples, and no cell sorting was done. A patient was chosen for TCR sequencing only when enough RNA was available from at least two tumor regions. The library came from 5' RACE. Instrument on record: NextSeq 500. In the TCR library protocol, a unique molecular identifier was attached to each TCR cDNA molecule so that PCR and sequencing errors could be corrected. In the authors' own workflow: Decombinator tools were used for TCR identification, UMI-based error correction and CDR3 extraction. TCRs above a frequency of 2 per 1,000, corresponding to the top 1% of the tumor frequency distribution, were defined as expanded. Each repertoire was subsampled 100 times to 5,000 TCRs, after which Renyi diversity was computed with the R vegan package. CDR3 similarity networks were built from amino acid triplet string-kernel similarity, with CDR3s being connected when pairwise similarity was above 0.82. The public reads were run again by TCRdb, first through fastp at Q25 and then through MiXCR, and only productive beta chains were kept. Duplicate CDR3 protein sequences are folded into a single record with the most common DNA and genes. The V and J calls shown here were made by TCRdb, not taken from the authors' results. The sample has 50,000 or so distinct CDR3 sequences on record, approximately 12% of them singletons. The leading ten clones occupy about 30% of the sample.

The CDR3 contains 19 residues, cysteine and phenylalanine counted. The retained sequence is limited to the CDR3, 57 bases, with the frame set at the first base. V is pruned by 2 bases and J by 2 bases, leaving 8 bases of the junction without a gene match. In the germline V gene (reference sequence), CDR1 corresponds to DFQATT and CDR2 to SNEGSKA. The chain was built from TRBV20-1 and TRBJ2-2, with 16 bases in between that match TRBD2. The specimen comprised PBMCs, sampled at follow-up. The clonotype was recovered from a male donor with early-stage non-small cell lung cancer. CDR3 sequence: CSARTPGLAGGVNTGELFF. The base sequence is TGCAGTGCTAGAACCCCGGGACTAGCGGGAGGGGTAAACACCGGGGAGCTGTTTTTT.